This TCR beta chain comes out of a study of shared T cell receptors in the human thymus. The CDR3 is 14 amino acids. Germline loops: CDR1 MNHEY, CDR2 SMNVEV (reference sequence). The V segment lost 3 bases and the J segment 6 bases; nucleotides outside the gene matches: 4. Measured with immunoSEQ multiplex PCR; TCRdb has only the in-frame clones, and not every one. The sample contains around 65,000 clones, more than 90% of which appear only once. The sequenced material came from thymocytes. The chain joins TRBV27 to TRBJ1-2, with 10 bases that match TRBD1. The TCR was taken from a human donor. In DNA form, the CDR3 reads TGTGCCAGCAGTTTGCTGGGACAGGGGAATGGCTACACCTTC. It encodes CASSLLGQGNGYTF.